The 3 T cell receptor beta chains listed next were all sequenced from one sample in a study of T cells in Graves' hyperthyroidism and ophthalmopathy. Amplified TCR beta CDR3 regions derived from RNA transcripts. TCR CDR3 regions were first amplified by RT-PCR with HTBI primers. TCRdb reanalysed the multiplex PCR reads using MiXCR and keeps one entry per CDR3 protein. The sample holds nearly 750,000 distinct CDR3 sequences; about a third are singletons and the top ten take less than 40%. Specimen: blood. The receptors here all came from a woman between 35 and 50 years old with Graves' hyperthyroidism.

As for this clonotype: Just one base apart from a much larger clone, this may be a read error. The chain carries TRBV10-3 and TRBJ2-7, with 9 bases lining up with TRBD1. Germline assignment: CDR1 ENHRY and CDR2 SYGVKD. The CDR3 sequence is 12 residues long. The CDR3 DNA reads as TGTGCCATAAGGGACAGGGTGCTAGAGCAGTGCTTC. Its translation is CAIRDRVLEQCF.

This clonotype was recorded once. V gene TRBV24-1 combines with J gene TRBJ2-3; D is unclear. V lost 8 bases to trimming and J lost 3 bases, with 8 bases between them. The length of the CDR3 is 12 residues. The germline V gene has CDR1 KGHDR and CDR2 SFDVKD. The CDR3 loop reads CATIDVTDTQYF. DNA of the CDR3: TGTGCCACCATTGACGTGACAGATACGCAGTATTTT.

This clonotype was observed at least ten times. This sequence joins TRBV10-3 and TRBJ1-5; 8 bases are shared with TRBD1. The CDR3 runs 15 residues. Trimming took 4 bases from V and 5 from J; bases not matched to a gene: 7. The germline V gene has CDR1 ENHRY and CDR2 SYGVKD. In DNA, the CDR3 is TGTGCCATCAGTGTTGGGGACAGGATAGATCAGCCCCAGCATTTT. Residues: CAISVGDRIDQPQHF.